The source of this T cell receptor (beta chain) is a study of cytomegalovirus exposure and HLA in healthy donors. Details on this clone: An end of the junction does not agree with germline; a read error may underlie this.

In germline, CDR1 is SGHKS, CDR2 YYEKEE (reference sequence). The CDR3 is 16 residues long. Here immunoSEQ multiplex PCR was the method, and the copy in TCRdb shows in-frame clones only, minus some. Of approximately 71,000 clones in the sample, roughly 93% are singletons; the top ten hold more than 1%. The gene calls are TRBV5-5 and TRBJ2-1, with 9 nucleotides matching TRBD1. Sequencing input: PBMCs. This receptor was identified in a young woman in good health and CMV-seronegative. The CDR3 region is CASNLGDRVLYNEQFF. The CDR3 bases are TGTGCCAGCAACTTGGGGGACAGGGTTTTGTACAATGAGCAGTTCTTC.